Sequencing of this TCR beta chain was carried out in a study of blood T cell repertoires in COVID-19. Original methodology: Estimation of nucleated cell counts was performed using reference gene primer amplification. Measured with immunoSEQ multiplex PCR; TCRdb has only the in-frame clones, and not every one. Clone size and the V and J calls come from that table; the DNA yielded D and trimming. The repertoire includes roughly 180,000 clones, over 70% of them detected once, and roughly 17% sits in the top ten. V lost 3 bases to trimming and J lost 2 bases; unmatched junction nucleotides: 14. CDR3 length equals 19 residues. Germline lookup yields CDR1 SEHNR and CDR2 FQNEAQ (reference sequence).

The receptor was derived from a man aged 55 to 70 with active or convalescent COVID-19. Sequenced input: peripheral blood. V usage is TRBV7-9 and J usage is TRBJ2-2; the match to TRBD2 covers 8 bases. The CDR3 reads CASSFREGLFLDNTGELFF. The CDR3 DNA is TGTGCCAGCAGCTTCCGGGAGGGCCTATTTCTGGATAACACCGGGGAGCTGTTTTTT.